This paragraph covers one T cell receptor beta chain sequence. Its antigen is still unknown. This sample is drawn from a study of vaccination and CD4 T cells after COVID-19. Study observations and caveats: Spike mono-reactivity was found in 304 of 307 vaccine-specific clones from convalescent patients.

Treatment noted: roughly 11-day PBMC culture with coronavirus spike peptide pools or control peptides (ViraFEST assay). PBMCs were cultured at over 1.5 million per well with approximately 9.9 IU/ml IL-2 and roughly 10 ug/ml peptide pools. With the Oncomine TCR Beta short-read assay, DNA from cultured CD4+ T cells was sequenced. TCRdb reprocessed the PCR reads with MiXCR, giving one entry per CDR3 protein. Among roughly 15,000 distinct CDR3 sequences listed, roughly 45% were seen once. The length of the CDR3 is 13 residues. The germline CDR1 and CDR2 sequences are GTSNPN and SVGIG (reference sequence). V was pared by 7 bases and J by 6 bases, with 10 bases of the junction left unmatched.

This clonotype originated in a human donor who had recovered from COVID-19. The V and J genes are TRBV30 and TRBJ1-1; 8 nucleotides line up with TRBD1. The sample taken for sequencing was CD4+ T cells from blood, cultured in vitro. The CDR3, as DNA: TGTGCCTCTTCCAGGGGGCTGGGGTCTGAAGCTTTCTTT. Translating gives CASSRGLGSEAFF.